A single sample gave rise to the 7 T cell receptor beta chains below, sequenced in a study of technical replicates of blood from four donors. Profiled with immunoSEQ multiplex PCR; TCRdb holds only in-frame clones, not every one. This sample has about 70,000 clones; around nine tenths occur once, and the top ten carry around 0.38%. Sequenced sample: T cells isolated from PBMCs. The receptors originated from a human donor in good health.

The table lists this clone with a count of one. The genes are TRBV18 and TRBJ2-5; 9 bases line up with TRBD1. Germline values: CDR1 KGHSH, CDR2 LQKENI. The CDR3 totals 14 residues. The trim removed 2 bases at V and 4 bases at J, leaving 2 bases unmatched. CDR3 in DNA: TGTGCCAGCTCACCATGGGACAGGGTAGAGACCCAGTACTTC. Translating gives CASSPWDRVETQYF.

Here the CDR3 DNA reads TGCGCCAGCAGCTCGGACTTTCACGAGCAGTACTTC. Its translation is CASSSDFHEQYF. The gene calls are TRBV5-1 and TRBJ2-7; tentative D call: TRBD2 (5 bases). The CDR3 covers 12 residues. The V end lost 3 bases, the J end lost 5 bases, and 9 bases lay between the germline ends. Germline CDR1 reads SGHRS; CDR2 reads YFSETQ.

This clone is a singleton in its sample. V usage is TRBV28 and J usage is TRBJ2-1, with D hard to call. CDR3 length: 12 residues. The V and J ends lost 4 bases and 3 bases respectively, with 4 bases between them. Germline V gives CDR1 MDHEN, CDR2 SYDVKM. The CDR3 loop reads CASSSNYNEQFF. In DNA, the CDR3 is TGTGCCAGCAGTTCTAACTACAATGAGCAGTTCTTC. Complete variable domain (other parts from reference TRBV28 and TRBJ2-1): DVKVTQSSRYLVKRTGEKVFLECVQDMDHENMFWYRQDPGLGLRLIYFSYDVKMKEKGDIPEGYSVSREKKERFSLILESASTNQTSMYLCASSSNYNEQFFGPGTRLTVL.

The V and J genes are TRBV5-4 and TRBJ1-5; 10 positions agree with TRBD1. This CDR3 has 16 residues. Trimming at V came to 0 bases and at J to 5 bases, leaving 5 bases not matched to a gene. Germline CDR1 reads SGHNT; CDR2 reads YYREEE (reference sequence). The CDR3 is CASSLGAGTGDQPQHF. The CDR3 nucleotides read TGTGCCAGCAGCTTGGGAGCCGGGACAGGGGATCAGCCCCAGCATTTT. Based on the CDR3 plus reference TRBV5-4 and TRBJ1-5, the full variable domain is ETGVTQSPTHLIKTRGQQVTLRCSSQSGHNTVSWYQQALGQGPQFIFQYYREEENGRGNFPPRFSGLQFPNYSSELNVNALELDDSALYLCASSLGAGTGDQPQHFGDGTRLSIL.

The chain uses TRBV28 and TRBJ2-7; D gene ambiguous. Germline V gives CDR1 MDHEN, CDR2 SYDVKM. This CDR3 is built from 14 residues. The V gene lost 5 bases and the J gene lost 0 bases, with 11 bases spanning the gap. The CDR3 protein is CASSPLQSSYEQYF. In DNA form, the CDR3 reads TGTGCCAGCAGTCCCCTACAGAGCTCCTACGAGCAGTACTTC.

The sample holds one count of this clone. V usage is TRBV5-8 and J usage is TRBJ1-1; TRBD1 matches at 8 bases. The germline V gene encodes CDR1 SGHTS and CDR2 YDEGEE. This CDR3 region has 17 residues. J was trimmed by 5 bases and V by 5 bases; bases with no gene match: 17. CDR3 DNA: TGTGCCAGCAGAACCGCGTACAGCAGGGGGCGCGGGACTGAAGCTTTCTTT. As protein: CASRTAYSRGRGTEAFF.

This chain joins TRBV4-1 and TRBJ2-7, with TRBD2 matching over 12 bases. Unmatched junction bases numbered 5, after V lost 1 base and J lost 4 bases. The CDR3 has 16 residues. Per germline, CDR1 MGHRA and CDR2 YSYEKL. In nucleotides, the CDR3 is TGCGCCAGCAGCCAAGCGACTAGCGGGAGCGGGTACGAGCAGTACTTC. Amino acid sequence: CASSQATSGSGYEQYF.